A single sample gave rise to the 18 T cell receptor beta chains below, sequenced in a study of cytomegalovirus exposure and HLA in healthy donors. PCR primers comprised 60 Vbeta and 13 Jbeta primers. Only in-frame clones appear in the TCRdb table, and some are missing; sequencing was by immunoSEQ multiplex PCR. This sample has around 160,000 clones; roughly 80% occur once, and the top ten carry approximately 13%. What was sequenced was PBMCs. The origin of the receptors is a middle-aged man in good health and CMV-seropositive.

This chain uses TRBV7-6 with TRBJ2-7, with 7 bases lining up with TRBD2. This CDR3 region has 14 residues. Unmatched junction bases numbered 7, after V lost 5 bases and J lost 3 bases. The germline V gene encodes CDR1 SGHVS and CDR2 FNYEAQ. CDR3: CASSPGGGGYEQYF. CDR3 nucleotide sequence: TGTGCCAGCAGCCCGGGGGGAGGAGGCTACGAGCAGTACTTC. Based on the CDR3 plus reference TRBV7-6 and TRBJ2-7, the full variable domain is GAGVSQSPRYKVTKRGQDVALRCDPISGHVSLYWYRQALGQGPEFLTYFNYEAQQDKSGLPNDRFSAERPEGSISTLTIQRTEQRDSAMYRCASSPGGGGYEQYFGPGTRLTVT.

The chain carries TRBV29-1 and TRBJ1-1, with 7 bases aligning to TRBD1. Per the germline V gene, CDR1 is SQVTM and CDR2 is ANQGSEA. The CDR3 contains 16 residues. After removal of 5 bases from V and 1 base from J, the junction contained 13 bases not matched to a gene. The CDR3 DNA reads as TGCAGCGTTCTCCCCGGGACAGCGACGGGGAACACTGAAGCTTTCTTT. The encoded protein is CSVLPGTATGNTEAFF.

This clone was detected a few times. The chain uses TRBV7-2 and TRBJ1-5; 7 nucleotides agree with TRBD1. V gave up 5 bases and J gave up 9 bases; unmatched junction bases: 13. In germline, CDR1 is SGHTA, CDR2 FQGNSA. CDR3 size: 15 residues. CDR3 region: CASSRETGSYGPQHF. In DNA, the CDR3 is TGTGCCAGCAGCCGAGAGACAGGGTCCTATGGGCCCCAGCATTTT.

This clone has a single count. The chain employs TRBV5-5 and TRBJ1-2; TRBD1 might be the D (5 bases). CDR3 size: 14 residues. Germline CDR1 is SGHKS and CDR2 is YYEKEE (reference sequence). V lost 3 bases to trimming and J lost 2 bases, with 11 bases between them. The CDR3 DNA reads TGTGCCAGCAGCTCAGCTCGGGGGAACTATGGCTACACCTTC. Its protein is CASSSARGNYGYTF. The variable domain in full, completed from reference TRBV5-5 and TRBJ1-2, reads DAGVTQSPTHLIKTRGQQVTLRCSPISGHKSVSWYQQVLGQGPQFIFQYYEKEERGRGNFPDRFSARQFPNYSSELNVNALLLGDSALYLCASSSARGNYGYTFGSGTRLTVV.

The CDR3 nucleotides read TGTGCCAGCAGAGTATTAGGAGAGACAGGGCCCGGGGAGCTGTTTTTT. This translates into CASRVLGETGPGELFF. This chain links TRBV11-2 with TRBJ2-2; 7 bases fit TRBD1. Looked up from germline, CDR1 is SGHAT and CDR2 is FQNNGV. The ends lost 6 bases at V and 6 bases at J; junction bases unmatched: 13. The CDR3 has 16 residues.

Written as DNA, the CDR3 is TGTGCCAGCAGTATACCGGCGGGCACACTGAACTATGGCTACACCTTC. Amino acids: CASSIPAGTLNYGYTF. The chain uses TRBV28 and TRBJ1-2; D is ambiguous. Trimming removed 5 bases at V and 2 bases at J, with 18 bases between. CDR1 and CDR2 from the germline V gene are MDHEN and SYDVKM. The CDR3 consists of 16 residues.

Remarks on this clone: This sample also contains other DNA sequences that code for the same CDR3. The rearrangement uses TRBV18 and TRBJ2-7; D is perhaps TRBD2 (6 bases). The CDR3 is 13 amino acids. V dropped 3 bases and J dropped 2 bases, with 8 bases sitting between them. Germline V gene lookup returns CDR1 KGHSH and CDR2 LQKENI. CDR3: CASSPGGTYEQYF. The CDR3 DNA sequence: TGTGCCAGCTCACCGGGGGGAACCTACGAGCAGTACTTC.

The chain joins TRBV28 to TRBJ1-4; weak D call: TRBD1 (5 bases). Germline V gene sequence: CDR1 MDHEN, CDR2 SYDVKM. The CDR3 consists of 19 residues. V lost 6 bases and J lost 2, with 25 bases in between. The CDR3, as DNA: TGTGCCAGCAGCCAACTCACGACAGTTTTCCGCGCGACTAATGAAAAACTGTTTTTT. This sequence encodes CASSQLTTVFRATNEKLFF. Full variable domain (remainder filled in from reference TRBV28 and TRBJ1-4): DVKVTQSSRYLVKRTGEKVFLECVQDMDHENMFWYRQDPGLGLRLIYFSYDVKMKEKGDIPEGYSVSREKKERFSLILESASTNQTSMYLCASSQLTTVFRATNEKLFFGSGTQLSVL.

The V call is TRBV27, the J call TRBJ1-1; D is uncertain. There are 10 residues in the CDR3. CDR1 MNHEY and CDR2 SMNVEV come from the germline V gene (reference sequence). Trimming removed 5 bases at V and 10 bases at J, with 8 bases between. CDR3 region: CASSGVGAFF. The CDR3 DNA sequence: TGTGCCAGCAGTGGAGTAGGAGCTTTCTTT.

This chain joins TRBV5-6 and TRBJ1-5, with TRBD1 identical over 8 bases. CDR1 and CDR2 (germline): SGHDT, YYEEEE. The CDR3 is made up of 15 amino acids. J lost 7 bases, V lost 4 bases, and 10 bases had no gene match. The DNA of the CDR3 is TGTGCCAGCAGCCGTGACAGGGGCCCTACCCAGCCCCAGCATTTT. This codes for CASSRDRGPTQPQHF.

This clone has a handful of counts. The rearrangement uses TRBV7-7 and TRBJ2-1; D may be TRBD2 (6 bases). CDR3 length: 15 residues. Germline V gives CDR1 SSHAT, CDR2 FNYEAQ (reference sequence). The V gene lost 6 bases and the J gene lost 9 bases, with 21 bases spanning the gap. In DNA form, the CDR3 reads TGTGCCAGCAGTTCTTTCGTGGGAGTTAGCGGTGAGCAGTTCTTC. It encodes CASSSFVGVSGEQFF.

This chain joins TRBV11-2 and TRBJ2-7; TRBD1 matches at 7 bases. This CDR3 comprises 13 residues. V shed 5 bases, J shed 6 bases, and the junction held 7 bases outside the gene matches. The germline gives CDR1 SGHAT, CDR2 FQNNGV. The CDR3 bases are TGTGCCAGCAGCGCGACAGGGTTGAGCGAGCAGTACTTC. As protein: CASSATGLSEQYF.

CDR3 region: CAGGQGNTEAFF. The CDR3 DNA reads TGTGCCGGGGGACAGGGGAACACTGAAGCTTTCTTT. V is TRBV6-1 and J is TRBJ1-1, with 9 positions matching TRBD1. The CDR3 is made up of 12 amino acids. The trim removed 11 bases at V and 1 base at J, leaving 2 bases unmatched. Germline V gives CDR1 MNHNS, CDR2 SASEGT.

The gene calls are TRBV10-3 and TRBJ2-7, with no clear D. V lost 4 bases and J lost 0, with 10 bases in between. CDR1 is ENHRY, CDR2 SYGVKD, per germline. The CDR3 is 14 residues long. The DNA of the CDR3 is TGTGCCATCAGTGCCCAGATTTCCTCCTACGAGCAGTACTTC. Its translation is CAISAQISSYEQYF.

DNA for the CDR3: TGTGCCACGGAGACAGGGGGTAACGAGCAGTACTTC. Protein product: CATETGGNEQYF. This chain joins TRBV2 and TRBJ2-7; 9 positions match TRBD1. The CDR3 is 12 residues long. Germline CDR1 and CDR2: SNHLY and FYNNEI. V dropped 10 bases and J dropped 5; count of bases not matched to a gene: 6.

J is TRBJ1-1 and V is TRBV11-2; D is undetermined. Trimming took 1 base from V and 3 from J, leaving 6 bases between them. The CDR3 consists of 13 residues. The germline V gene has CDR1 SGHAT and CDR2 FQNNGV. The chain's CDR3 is CASSLALYTEAFF. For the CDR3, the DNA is TGTGCCAGCAGCTTAGCACTCTACACTGAAGCTTTCTTT.

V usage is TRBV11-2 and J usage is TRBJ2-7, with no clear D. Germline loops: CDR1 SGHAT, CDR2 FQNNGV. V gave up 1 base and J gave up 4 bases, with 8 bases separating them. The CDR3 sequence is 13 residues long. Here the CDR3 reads CASSLGPQYEQYF. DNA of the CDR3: TGTGCCAGCAGCTTAGGACCACAGTACGAGCAGTACTTC.

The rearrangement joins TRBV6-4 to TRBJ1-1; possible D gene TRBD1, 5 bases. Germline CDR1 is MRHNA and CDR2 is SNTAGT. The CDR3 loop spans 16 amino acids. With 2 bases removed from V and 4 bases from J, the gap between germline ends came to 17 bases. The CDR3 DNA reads TGTGCCAGCAGTGACGAGGCGCAGGGCCAGGCCACTGAAGCTTTCTTT. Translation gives CASSDEAQGQATEAFF.